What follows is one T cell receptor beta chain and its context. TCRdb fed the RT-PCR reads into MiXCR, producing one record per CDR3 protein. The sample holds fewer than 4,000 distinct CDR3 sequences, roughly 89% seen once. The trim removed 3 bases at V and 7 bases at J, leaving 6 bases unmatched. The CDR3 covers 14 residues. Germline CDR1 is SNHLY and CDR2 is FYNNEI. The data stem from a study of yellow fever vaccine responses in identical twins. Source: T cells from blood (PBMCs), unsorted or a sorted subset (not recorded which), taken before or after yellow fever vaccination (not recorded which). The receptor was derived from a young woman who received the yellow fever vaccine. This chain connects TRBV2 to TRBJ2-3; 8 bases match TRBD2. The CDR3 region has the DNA TGTGCCAGCAGTGAGGCGGGGGGTCCAAATACGCAGTATTTT. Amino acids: CASSEAGGPNTQYF.